This passage covers 17 T cell receptor beta chains from one sample sequenced in a study of blood T cell repertoires in COVID-19. Measured with immunoSEQ multiplex PCR; TCRdb has only the in-frame clones, and not every one. The top ten hold about 2.1% of the sample, which has about 260,000 clones, roughly 82% seen once. The sample comprised PBMCs or T cells enriched from blood (not recorded which). Source of these receptors: a woman between 45 and 65 years old who had recovered from COVID-19.

The chain is built from TRBV6-5 and TRBJ2-2; 8 positions match TRBD1. CDR3 length equals 15 residues. Germline loops: CDR1 MNHEY, CDR2 SVGAGI. V lost 5 bases to trimming and J lost 5 bases; unmatched junction nucleotides: 7. The CDR3 coding sequence is TGTGCCAGCAGTATGGACAGGGTAACTACCGGGGAGCTGTTTTTT. It is translated as CASSMDRVTTGELFF.

The chain links TRBV2 to TRBJ2-7; TRBD2 matches 7 bases. J was trimmed by 3 bases and V by 3 bases; bases with no gene match: 5. Germline V gene data show CDR1 as SNHLY and CDR2 as FYNNEI. The CDR3 runs to 14 residues. In DNA, the CDR3 is TGTGCCAGCAGTGATTCCGGGGGGATCTACGAGCAGTACTTC. Translation gives CASSDSGGIYEQYF.

V and J are TRBV6-6 and TRBJ2-7, with 11 bases lining up with TRBD1. Germline V gene data show CDR1 as MNHNY and CDR2 as SVGAGI (reference sequence). The CDR3 is 15 amino acids. Losses at the gene ends were 6 bases for V and 0 bases for J; bases not matched to a gene: 4. This CDR3 is CASRPGTGGSYEQYF. The CDR3 DNA sequence: TGTGCCAGCAGACCCGGGACAGGGGGCTCCTACGAGCAGTACTTC.

CDR3 in amino acids: CASSSRSSGQETQYF. As DNA, the CDR3 is TGTGCCAGCTCCTCCCGCTCTAGCGGACAAGAGACCCAGTACTTC. The chain employs TRBV18 and TRBJ2-5, with 7 bases identical to TRBD2. The CDR3 loop spans 15 amino acids. Germline assignment: CDR1 KGHSH and CDR2 LQKENI. Trimming removed 6 bases from V and 2 bases from J; junction bases left unmatched: 9.

The chain is built from TRBV7-8 and TRBJ2-3, with 7 bases fitting TRBD2. J was trimmed by 2 bases and V by 0 bases; bases with no gene match: 2. Germline-derived CDR1 and CDR2 are SGHVS and FQNEAQ. The CDR3 spans 15 residues. The CDR3 here is CASSLAQRDTDTQYF. The DNA of the CDR3 is TGTGCCAGCAGCTTAGCACAGCGGGACACAGATACGCAGTATTTT.

The chain joins TRBV7-2 to TRBJ2-3; TRBD2 matches at 13 bases. This CDR3 spans 17 amino acids. Germline assignment: CDR1 SGHTA and CDR2 FQGNSA. J was trimmed by 2 bases and V by 5 bases; bases with no gene match: 7. The CDR3, as DNA: TGTGCCAGCAGCGGTGGACTAGCGGGGGACTTCACAGATACGCAGTATTTT. This translates into CASSGGLAGDFTDTQYF.

A single count supports this clone. The chain carries TRBV30 and TRBJ1-5; 7 nucleotides align to TRBD1. Per the germline V gene, CDR1 is GTSNPN and CDR2 is SVGIG (reference sequence). Trimming removed 5 bases from V and 3 bases from J; junction bases left unmatched: 7. The CDR3 loop spans 14 amino acids. Here the CDR3 reads CAWATGAPNQPQHF. The CDR3, as DNA: TGTGCCTGGGCTACAGGGGCCCCCAATCAGCCCCAGCATTTT.

This sequence joins TRBV15 and TRBJ1-5, with a tentative D call TRBD1 (6 bases). CDR1 is LNHNV, CDR2 YYDKDF, per germline (reference sequence). Between the trimmed V and J ends, which lost 5 bases and 3 bases, there was a span of 11 bases. The CDR3 extends over 14 amino acids. The CDR3 region is CATSLGQYNQPQHF. CDR3 bases: TGTGCCACCAGCCTTGGACAGTACAATCAGCCCCAGCATTTT.

The rearrangement uses TRBV12-3 or TRBV12-4 and TRBJ1-2; D is uncertain. Trimming removed 2 bases at V and 4 bases at J, with 8 bases between. The CDR3 extends over 13 amino acids. The CDR3 region is CASSLQASYGYTF. The CDR3 bases are TGTGCCAGCAGTTTACAGGCAAGCTATGGCTACACCTTC.

This clone was observed a handful of times. V gene TRBV28 combines with J gene TRBJ1-2, with TRBD1 as a possible D gene (6 bases). Trimming removed 2 bases at V and 8 bases at J, with 12 bases between. Germline V gene data show CDR1 as MDHEN and CDR2 as SYDVKM. The CDR3 spans 13 residues. CDR3 residues: CASSLGGERGYTF. The CDR3 nucleotides are TGTGCCAGCAGTTTAGGGGGCGAAAGGGGCTACACCTTC.

The chain has TRBV11-2 and TRBJ1-1; 8 bases agree with TRBD1. Germline V gene data show CDR1 as SGHAT and CDR2 as FQNNGV. The CDR3 has 15 residues. V lost 4 bases to trimming and J lost 5 bases; unmatched junction nucleotides: 9. The chain's CDR3 is CASSSHRQGRTEAFF. The CDR3 region has the DNA TGTGCCAGCAGCTCACACCGACAGGGGCGAACTGAAGCTTTCTTT.

This clone has more than one count but fewer than ten. The gene calls are TRBV28 and TRBJ2-1, with D possibly being TRBD2 (5 bases). The CDR3 totals 11 residues. Deletions cut 8 bases from V and 10 bases from J, with 12 bases between. Looked up from germline, CDR1 is MDHEN and CDR2 is SYDVKM. CDR3 sequence (DNA): TGTGCCAGCGGGCGTGGGGAGGAGCAGTTCTTC. Residues: CASGRGEEQFF.

This rearrangement joins TRBV6-1 to TRBJ2-2; perhaps TRBD1 as D (6 bases). This CDR3 is 14 amino acids long. V lost 3 bases and J 5 bases, leaving 10 bases between the germline ends. Germline CDR1 MNHNS, CDR2 SASEGT. CDR3 bases: TGTGCCAGCAGTGATTACAGGGAGACCGGGGAGCTGTTTTTT. The encoded protein is CASSDYRETGELFF.

The J gene is TRBJ1-3, the V gene TRBV30, with TRBD1 matching 7 bases. The CDR3 contains 15 residues. J gave up 8 bases and V 3 bases, and 13 bases lay outside the gene matches. The germline V gene has CDR1 GTSNPN and CDR2 SVGIG (reference sequence). DNA for the CDR3: TGTGCCTGGAGCGCCGGGGCAGGGGGTAGAGACACCATATATTTT. It codes for CAWSAGAGGRDTIYF.

This rearrangement joins TRBV7-3 to TRBJ2-2; 8 nucleotides match TRBD2. The V gene end was trimmed by 6 bases and the J gene end by 5 bases; junction bases not matched to a gene: 11. The CDR3 is 16 amino acids. Germline V gene data show CDR1 as SGHTA and CDR2 as FQGTGA. The CDR3 loop reads CASSPTPGLVTGELFF. The CDR3 coding sequence is TGTGCCAGCAGTCCAACCCCGGGACTAGTTACCGGGGAGCTGTTTTTT.

The chain couples TRBV10-3 to TRBJ2-5; weak D call: TRBD2 (6 bases). The CDR3 is 11 amino acids. Trimming stripped 10 bases from V and 6 bases from J, with 12 bases between. Looked up from germline, CDR1 is ENHRY and CDR2 is SYGVKD. Here the CDR3 DNA reads TGTGCCACACGGGAGCTTCAGACCCAGTACTTC. Translated, it gives CATRELQTQYF.

The chain combines TRBV7-3 with TRBJ2-1; the D gene is possibly TRBD1 (6 bases). V lost 5 bases and J lost 6, with 8 bases in between. Germline assignment: CDR1 SGHTA and CDR2 FQGTGA. CDR3 length: 12 residues. The CDR3 sequence: CASSRGGNEQFF. Written as DNA, the CDR3 is TGTGCCAGCAGCCGAGGGGGCAATGAGCAGTTCTTC.